These 22 T cell receptor beta chains were all obtained from the same sample, sequenced in a study of T cell responses to AZD1222 COVID-19 vaccine. The assay was immunoSEQ multiplex PCR, and TCRdb's table has in-frame clones only and misses some. The table lists 90,000 to 120,000 clones, 87% of them singletons, with approximately 4.8% in the top ten. The material was peripheral blood, obtained 28 days after the second AZD1222 dose. The receptor source for this set is an adult who received the AZD1222 COVID-19 vaccine.

The genes are TRBV20-1 and TRBJ2-3; 9 bases are shared with TRBD1. V shed 3 bases, J shed 6 bases, and the junction held 16 bases outside the gene matches. The CDR3 is made up of 17 amino acids. CDR1 and CDR2 from the germline V gene are DFQATT and SNEGSKA (reference sequence). The CDR3 DNA sequence: TGCAGTGCTAGTGGTCCCTCCGGGACAGGGTCGACGGATACGCAGTATTTT. Protein product: CSASGPSGTGSTDTQYF.

This clone appeared a single time. This chain links TRBV7-9 with TRBJ2-5; 10 positions match TRBD1. Germline CDR1 reads SEHNR; CDR2 reads FQNEAQ (reference sequence). This CDR3 has 16 amino acids. The ends lost 5 bases at V and 1 base at J; junction bases unmatched: 7. In DNA, the CDR3 is TGTGCCAGCAGCCCTTGGACAGGGGGTATCCAAGAGACCCAGTACTTC. This encodes CASSPWTGGIQETQYF.

The chain has TRBV4-2 and TRBJ1-4, with unresolved D. V lost 5 bases and J 0 bases, leaving 10 bases between the germline ends. This CDR3 comprises 15 residues. Germline V lookup: CDR1 LGHNA, CDR2 YNFKEQ. Written as DNA, the CDR3 is TGTGCCAGCAGCTCCTCGGTTGCAACTAATGAAAAACTGTTTTTT. It yields the protein CASSSSVATNEKLFF.

The chain has TRBV25-1 and TRBJ1-1; D not resolved. The CDR3 has 14 amino acids. The V gene's germline CDR1 is MGHDK and CDR2 SYGVNS. Trimming left V 4 bases short and J 1 base short, with 10 bases between. The CDR3 DNA reads TGTGCCAGCAGTGCCGAGACATCGAACACTGAAGCTTTCTTT. Translated, it gives CASSAETSNTEAFF.

This chain connects TRBV4-1 to TRBJ2-1; TRBD2 is a possible D gene (6 bases). V shed 0 bases and J shed 2 bases, with 11 bases lying between them. Germline V gene sequence: CDR1 MGHRA, CDR2 YSYEKL. The CDR3 covers 16 residues. The CDR3 sequence: CASSQDWRGAYNEQFF. The CDR3 nucleotides are TGCGCCAGCAGCCAAGATTGGAGGGGCGCCTACAATGAGCAGTTCTTC.

V is TRBV5-1 and J is TRBJ2-2; TRBD2 agrees at 8 bases. Germline CDR1 and CDR2: SGHRS and YFSETQ. V dropped 4 bases and J dropped 1; count of bases not matched to a gene: 0. The CDR3 has 14 amino acids. The CDR3 reads CASSLAGNTGELFF. In DNA form, the CDR3 reads TGCGCCAGCAGCCTAGCGGGGAACACCGGGGAGCTGTTTTTT.

This chain links TRBV28 with TRBJ1-6; D call uncertain. V lost 3 bases and J lost 2, with 11 bases in between. Germline CDR1 is MDHEN and CDR2 is SYDVKM. The CDR3 spans 16 residues. CDR3 sequence (DNA): TGTGCCAGCAGTTTCATAGACCGGACCTATAATTCACCCCTCCACTTT. As protein: CASSFIDRTYNSPLHF.

This chain joins TRBV19 and TRBJ2-7; D might be TRBD2 (5 bases). Germline CDR1 LNHDA, CDR2 SQIVND (reference sequence). Trimming took 4 bases from V and 4 from J, leaving 14 bases between them. CDR3 length: 14 amino acids. The CDR3 here is CASSNKAGDYEQYF. The CDR3 DNA reads as TGTGCCAGTAGTAATAAGGCCGGGGATTACGAGCAGTACTTC.

The chain is built from TRBV19 and TRBJ1-5; D not resolved. Germline V lookup: CDR1 LNHDA, CDR2 SQIVND (reference sequence). V lost 4 bases and J 0 bases, leaving 10 bases between the germline ends. This CDR3 spans 15 amino acids. The CDR3 spells CASSSLFFSNQPQHF. The CDR3 nucleotides read TGTGCCAGTAGTAGTCTTTTTTTTAGCAATCAGCCCCAGCATTTT.

In this sample, this clone turned up once. J is TRBJ1-5 and V is TRBV19, with unresolved D. This CDR3 region has 15 residues. The V end lost 9 bases, the J end lost 2 bases, and 17 bases lay between the germline ends. Germline CDR1 is LNHDA and CDR2 is SQIVND (reference sequence). The CDR3 region has the DNA TGTGCCAGCGAACACGAGGTATTCGGCAATCAGCCCCAGCATTTT. This translates into CASEHEVFGNQPQHF.

This clone was recorded once. The chain recombines TRBV7-8 with TRBJ2-3, with 7 bases lining up with TRBD2. The CDR3 totals 16 residues. V trimming: 4 bases; J trimming: 4 bases; junction bases outside the gene matches: 11. Germline loops: CDR1 SGHVS, CDR2 FQNEAQ. The CDR3 region has the DNA TGTGCCAGCAGCTCCCAGCGGACTAGGGCAGCAGATACGCAGTATTTT. Protein product: CASSSQRTRAADTQYF. Based on the CDR3 plus reference TRBV7-8 and TRBJ2-3, the full variable domain is GAGVSQSPRYKVAKRGQDVALRCDPISGHVSLFWYQQALGQGPEFLTYFQNEAQLDKSGLPSDRFFAERPEGSVSTLKIQRTQQEDSAVYLCASSSQRTRAADTQYFGPGTRLTVL.

The J gene is TRBJ1-2, the V gene TRBV3-1 (or the pseudogene TRBV3-2); TRBD1 matches 8 bases. The CDR3 has 13 amino acids. Germline V gene sequence: CDR1 LGHDT, CDR2 YNNKEL (reference sequence). The ends lost 6 bases at V and 6 bases at J; junction bases unmatched: 6. The CDR3 protein is CASRDGQGDGYTF. As DNA, the CDR3 is TGTGCCAGCAGAGATGGACAGGGCGATGGCTACACCTTC.

The rearrangement uses TRBV6-2 or TRBV6-3 and TRBJ2-7; D is unresolved. V was cut by 5 bases and J by 3 bases, with 5 bases left in between. The CDR3 runs to 11 residues. CDR1 and CDR2 from the germline V gene are MNHEY and SVGEGT. As DNA, the CDR3 is TGTGCCAGCAGTCCCTTCTACGAGCAGTACTTC. Its protein product is CASSPFYEQYF.

The rearrangement links TRBV5-1 to TRBJ2-3, with D maybe TRBD1 (6 bases). V was trimmed by 3 bases and J by 1 base, leaving 9 bases between them. The germline gives CDR1 SGHRS, CDR2 YFSETQ. The CDR3 loop spans 14 amino acids. The CDR3 is CASSSQGGTDTQYF. The CDR3 DNA reads TGCGCCAGCAGCTCACAGGGAGGCACAGATACGCAGTATTTT.

J is TRBJ2-7 and V is TRBV5-4; 9 bases align to TRBD1. V was clipped by 0 bases and J by 4 bases; unmatched bases: 2. Germline V lookup: CDR1 SGHNT, CDR2 YYREEE (reference sequence). This CDR3 comprises 14 residues. The CDR3 DNA follows: TGTGCCAGCAGCTTGGGCGACAGGGGGTACGAGCAGTACTTC. Protein sequence: CASSLGDRGYEQYF.

This rearrangement joins TRBV9 to TRBJ2-7, with unresolved D. V gave up 0 bases and J gave up 3 bases, with 10 bases separating them. This CDR3 contains 14 residues. Germline V gene data show CDR1 as SGDLS and CDR2 as YYNGEE. The CDR3 sequence is CASSVGAEDYEQYF. As DNA, the CDR3 is TGTGCCAGCAGCGTAGGGGCCGAGGACTACGAGCAGTACTTC. The variable domain in full, with the rest retrieved from reference TRBV9 and TRBJ2-7, is DSGVTQTPKHLITATGQRVTLRCSPRSGDLSVYWYQQSLDQGLQFLIQYYNGEERAKGNILERFSAQQFPDLHSELNLSSLELGDSALYFCASSVGAEDYEQYFGPGTRLTVT.

V and J are TRBV5-6 and TRBJ2-5; TRBD2 is a possible D gene (5 bases). Trimming left V 3 bases short and J 2 bases short, with 11 bases between. The CDR3 consists of 14 residues. CDR1 and CDR2 from the germline V gene are SGHDT and YYEEEE. CDR3 sequence: CASSWVRGQETQYF. As DNA, the CDR3 is TGTGCCAGCAGCTGGGTCCGGGGACAAGAGACCCAGTACTTC.

The CDR3 bases are TGTGCCACCAGTGATTTTAGCACAGATACGCAGTATTTT. This translates into CATSDFSTDTQYF. This chain links TRBV24-1 with TRBJ2-3; D ambiguous. Trimming stripped 1 base from V and 0 bases from J, with 1 base between. CDR3 length: 13 residues. Germline V lookup: CDR1 KGHDR, CDR2 SFDVKD.

The chain links TRBV7-2 to TRBJ2-1, with D possibly matching TRBD2 (6 bases). The V gene lost 4 bases and the J gene lost 5 bases, with 18 bases spanning the gap. The CDR3 contains 16 residues. Germline CDR1 and CDR2: SGHTA and FQGNSA. The CDR3 coding sequence is TGTGCCAGCAGCTCCCGGGGTAGCGGAGGCGACAATGAGCAGTTCTTC. Its translation: CASSSRGSGGDNEQFF.

This clone was recorded once. This chain joins TRBV4-2 and TRBJ2-7; D may be TRBD1 or TRBD2 (5 bases each). Trimming cost V 3 bases and J 1 base, with 13 bases left between them. The CDR3 has 15 amino acids. Germline CDR1 and CDR2: LGHNA and YNFKEQ. The CDR3, as DNA: TGTGCCAGCAGCCAGGAACCGGGACGTTCCTACGAGCAGTACTTC. Protein sequence: CASSQEPGRSYEQYF.

The chain couples TRBV30 to TRBJ1-5, with D perhaps TRBD1 (6 bases). The CDR3 has 13 residues. Germline V CDR1 and CDR2: GTSNPN, SVGIG (reference sequence). Trimming pared 5 bases from V and 6 bases from J, leaving 14 bases between. The CDR3 DNA sequence: TGTGCCTGGGCTGGACAGTGGGGTCAGCCCCAGCATTTT. Amino acid sequence: CAWAGQWGQPQHF.

The chain employs TRBV7-9 and TRBJ1-1, with 10 nucleotides matching TRBD1. The CDR3 totals 16 residues. Germline-derived CDR1 and CDR2 are SEHNR and FQNEAQ (reference sequence). Losses at the gene ends were 4 bases for V and 3 bases for J; bases not matched to a gene: 8. As DNA, the CDR3 is TGTGCCAGCAGCTCCCTCGACAGGGGGCTTCACACTGAAGCTTTCTTT. Amino acid sequence: CASSSLDRGLHTEAFF.